Following are 27 T cell receptor beta chains from one sample sequenced in a study of post-analysis software for immune sequencing data. General study results and limits: Roughly 5 TRBV segments were significantly more frequent in patients than in controls. TRBV5-6, TRBV5-1 and TRBV20-1 were among these segments.

Their antigens are not known. The TCR beta cDNA libraries carried unique molecular identifiers. In TCRdb, the PCR reads were re-called with MiXCR into one record per CDR3 protein. The top ten clones hold over 1.5% of a sample with about 620,000 distinct CDR3 sequences, roughly 47% of them seen once. Sequencing input: blood. All receptors derive from a girl between 10 and 17 years old with multiple sclerosis.

The rearrangement uses TRBV29-1 and TRBJ1-1; unclear D gene. The V and J ends lost 4 bases and 0 bases respectively, with 9 bases between them. In germline, CDR1 is SQVTM, CDR2 ANQGSEA. The CDR3 extends over 13 amino acids. The CDR3 here is CSVGAELNTEAFF. CDR3 DNA: TGCAGCGTTGGTGCAGAGTTGAACACTGAAGCTTTCTTT.

For the CDR3, the DNA is TGTGCCAGCAGCCCCACTTCGAGGACTGATACGCAGTATTTT. Translation gives CASSPTSRTDTQYF. This sequence joins TRBV9 and TRBJ2-3; maybe TRBD2 (5 bases). CDR3 length: 14 amino acids. V was cut by 4 bases and J by 6 bases, with 15 bases left in between. Germline V CDR1 and CDR2: SGDLS, YYNGEE.

This chain uses TRBV27 with TRBJ1-4, with D possibly matching TRBD1 (6 bases). In germline, CDR1 is MNHEY, CDR2 SMNVEV (reference sequence). Deletions cut 7 bases from V and 4 bases from J, with 16 bases between. The CDR3 spans 15 residues. CDR3 nucleotide sequence: TGTGCCAGCACCCCGGGGGGGGCAGATAATGAAAAACTGTTTTTT. This codes for CASTPGGADNEKLFF.

The V gene is TRBV20-1, the J gene TRBJ2-3, with 8 bases that match TRBD2. Germline CDR1 reads DFQATT; CDR2 reads SNEGSKA (reference sequence). CDR3 length: 16 residues. The J segment lost 4 bases and the V segment lost 3 bases, leaving 12 bases of the junction unmatched. The chain's CDR3 is CSARGPSGRGADTQYF. DNA of the CDR3: TGCAGTGCTAGGGGTCCCAGCGGGAGAGGAGCAGATACGCAGTATTTT.

The genes are TRBV6-5 and TRBJ1-2; possible D gene TRBD1, 5 bases. The ends were cut back, 6 bases at V and 4 bases at J, with 15 bases in the middle. Germline values: CDR1 MNHEY, CDR2 SVGAGI. The CDR3 runs 14 residues. The CDR3 sequence is CASRLGGDRYGYTF. The CDR3 DNA sequence: TGTGCCAGCAGGCTGGGGGGGGACCGCTATGGCTACACCTTC.

At least ten counts were recorded for this clonotype. The chain employs TRBV7-2 and TRBJ1-4; the D gene is possibly TRBD1 (6 bases). With 4 bases removed from V and 9 bases from J, the gap between germline ends came to 15 bases. This CDR3 comprises 14 residues. The germline V gene has CDR1 SGHTA and CDR2 FQGNSA. CDR3 region: CASSSSTGSQKLFF. CDR3 nucleotides: TGTGCCAGCAGCTCCTCGACAGGTTCACAAAAACTGTTTTTT.

The chain employs TRBV2 and TRBJ2-5; weak D call: TRBD1 (6 bases). The CDR3 contains 15 residues. Between the trimmed V and J ends, which lost 6 bases and 2 bases, there was a span of 16 bases. The V gene's germline CDR1 is SNHLY and CDR2 FYNNEI. CDR3: CASSPRQAPQETQYF. The CDR3 bases are TGTGCCAGCAGCCCCCGACAGGCCCCACAAGAGACCCAGTACTTC.

Only a few counts were recorded for this clonotype. The rearrangement joins TRBV7-2 to TRBJ2-6; 7 nucleotides agree with TRBD2. This CDR3 contains 16 residues. J gave up 2 bases and V 4 bases, and 5 bases lay outside the gene matches. Looked up from germline, CDR1 is SGHTA and CDR2 is FQGNSA. CDR3 sequence reads: CASSSNRGAGANVLTF. As DNA, the CDR3 is TGTGCCAGCAGCTCCAATCGGGGGGCTGGGGCCAACGTCCTGACTTTC.

Many counts were recorded for this clonotype. V gene TRBV6-5 combines with J gene TRBJ2-6, with D tentatively TRBD1 (5 bases). V gave up 4 bases and J gave up 0 bases, with 7 bases separating them. The germline V gene has CDR1 MNHEY and CDR2 SVGAGI. The CDR3 spans 15 residues. CDR3 residues: CASSFDSSGANVLTF. The CDR3 nucleotides are TGTGCCAGCAGTTTCGACAGCTCTGGGGCCAACGTCCTGACTTTC.

In this sample, this clonotype turned up many times. CDR3 amino acids: CASSSPDTQYF. In DNA, the CDR3 is TGTGCCAGCAGTTCCCCAGATACGCAGTATTTT. The gene calls are TRBV12-3 or TRBV12-4 and TRBJ2-3; D unclear. This CDR3 has 11 amino acids. Deletions cut 4 bases from V and 4 bases from J, with 3 bases between.

The chain uses TRBV12-3 or TRBV12-4 and TRBJ2-1; D is perhaps TRBD2 (5 bases). V dropped 5 bases and J dropped 8 bases, with 13 bases sitting between them. The CDR3 runs to 13 residues. This CDR3 reads CASSIIDGDEQFF. For the CDR3, the DNA is TGTGCCAGCAGTATAATAGACGGGGATGAGCAGTTCTTC.

The chain is built from TRBV10-2 and TRBJ1-5; no definite D call. The CDR3 extends over 14 amino acids. Trimming pared 6 bases from V and 0 bases from J, leaving 9 bases between. Germline V lookup: CDR1 WSHSY, CDR2 SAAADI. CDR3: CASRGVYSNQPQHF. The CDR3 DNA sequence: TGCGCCAGCAGGGGAGTTTATAGCAATCAGCCCCAGCATTTT.

This clonotype was counted only a few times. The gene calls are TRBV7-9 and TRBJ1-2; 7 bases align to TRBD1. CDR1 is SEHNR and CDR2 is FQNEAQ in the germline V gene (reference sequence). This CDR3 contains 14 residues. V shed 5 bases, J shed 4 bases, and the junction held 7 bases outside the gene matches. The CDR3 DNA reads as TGTGCCAGCAGCCAGCAGGGGGTTGGCTATGGCTACACCTTC. Translated, it gives CASSQQGVGYGYTF.

For this clonotype: The junction departs from germline at one end; a sequencing error may be responsible. The chain recombines TRBV9 with TRBJ2-3; possibly TRBD2 for D (6 bases). Per the germline V gene, CDR1 is SGDLS and CDR2 is YYNGEE. The length of the CDR3 is 16 residues. CDR3 in DNA: TGTGCCAGCAGCGGGGCCAGCGGGTCTAGCACAGGTACGCAGTATTTT. It codes for CASSGASGSSTGTQYF.

This clonotype showed up just a few times. The chain employs TRBV7-6 and TRBJ1-2, with a possible D match to TRBD1 (6 bases). The V end was cut by 5 bases, the J end by 4 bases, with 14 bases between. CDR3 length: 14 amino acids. From germline, CDR1 is SGHVS and CDR2 FNYEAQ. CDR3 loop: CASSPQGPAYGYTF. The CDR3 DNA reads as TGTGCCAGCAGCCCACAGGGTCCGGCCTATGGCTACACCTTC. Complete variable domain (other parts from reference TRBV7-6 and TRBJ1-2): GAGVSQSPRYKVTKRGQDVALRCDPISGHVSLYWYRQALGQGPEFLTYFNYEAQQDKSGLPNDRFSAERPEGSISTLTIQRTEQRDSAMYRCASSPQGPAYGYTFGSGTRLTVV.

The V call is TRBV29-1, the J call TRBJ2-3; D is uncertain. The ends were cut back, 8 bases at V and 0 bases at J, with 6 bases in the middle. Per germline, CDR1 SQVTM and CDR2 ANQGSEA. The CDR3 has 11 residues. The CDR3 region is CSKTSTDTQYF. The DNA for the CDR3 is TGCAGCAAGACAAGCACAGATACGCAGTATTTT.

The CDR3 spells CASSPLPPDVSWNEQFF. The DNA of the CDR3 is TGCGCCAGCAGCCCACTCCCTCCGGACGTAAGTTGGAATGAGCAGTTCTTC. The genes are TRBV5-1 and TRBJ2-1, with no clear D. Germline V gene data show CDR1 as SGHRS and CDR2 as YFSETQ. The CDR3 covers 17 residues. Trimming took off 4 bases at V and 7 bases at J, with 24 bases between the two ends.

In this sample, this clonotype turned up a few times. The chain uses TRBV5-1 and TRBJ2-1; no firm D call. CDR3 length: 12 residues. The V gene lost 6 bases and the J gene lost 4 bases, with 8 bases spanning the gap. CDR1 and CDR2 from the germline V gene are SGHRS and YFSETQ. This CDR3 is CASTDGYNEQFF. Here the CDR3 DNA reads TGCGCCAGCACGGACGGATACAATGAGCAGTTCTTC.

The chain joins TRBV29-1 to TRBJ2-1; no clear D gene. Germline assignment: CDR1 SQVTM and CDR2 ANQGSEA. This CDR3 has 11 amino acids. V lost 2 bases and J 5 bases, leaving 4 bases between the germline ends. CDR3: CSVEMDNEQFF. CDR3 sequence (DNA): TGCAGCGTTGAAATGGACAATGAGCAGTTCTTC.

This clonotype was recorded a few times. The genes are TRBV7-2 and TRBJ2-7; D not resolved. This CDR3 contains 11 residues. Trimming left V 5 bases short and J 6 bases short, with 8 bases between. The V gene's germline CDR1 is SGHTA and CDR2 FQGNSA. CDR3 in amino acids: CASSPQREQYF. CDR3 nucleotide sequence: TGTGCCAGCAGCCCCCAGCGCGAGCAGTACTTC.

This clonotype turned up a few times. The chain joins TRBV6-6 to TRBJ2-5; D may match TRBD1 or TRBD2 (6 bases each). The germline V gene has CDR1 MNHNY and CDR2 SVGAGI (reference sequence). With 0 bases removed from V and 11 bases from J, the gap between germline ends came to 16 bases. The CDR3 consists of 14 residues. CDR3 sequence (DNA): TGTGCCAGCAGTTACTCGGGGGGCCTAGGGGAGCAGTACTTC. Translated, it gives CASSYSGGLGEQYF.

V gene TRBV7-9 combines with J gene TRBJ1-2; possibly TRBD1 for D (5 bases). The germline V gene has CDR1 SEHNR and CDR2 FQNEAQ (reference sequence). Trimming removed 8 bases at V and 8 bases at J, with 15 bases between. This CDR3 contains 12 residues. DNA for the CDR3: TGTGCCAGCCCGGGGGGGTTTGGAGGCTACACCTTC. Translating it yields CASPGGFGGYTF.

This rearrangement joins TRBV12-5 to TRBJ2-7; 8 nucleotides agree with TRBD1. This CDR3 contains 14 residues. CDR1 is LGHNT, CDR2 FRNRAP, per germline. Trimming took 3 bases from V and 2 from J; bases not matched to a gene: 3. The CDR3 DNA follows: TGTGCTAGTGGTTTAGAGGACAGGGCCTACGAGCAGTACTTC. This gives the protein CASGLEDRAYEQYF.

The rearrangement links TRBV19 to TRBJ1-1; D is ambiguous. The CDR3 has 14 amino acids. Germline V CDR1 and CDR2: LNHDA, SQIVND (reference sequence). V lost 4 bases and J 5 bases, leaving 14 bases between the germline ends. In DNA, the CDR3 is TGTGCCAGTAGTACAAGCCTCGGAAGGACTGAAGCTTTCTTT. Protein: CASSTSLGRTEAFF.

This chain joins TRBV24-1 and TRBJ2-1, with a weak D call TRBD2 (6 bases). The germline V gene has CDR1 KGHDR and CDR2 SFDVKD. This CDR3 is built from 14 residues. Trimming stripped 12 bases from V and 7 bases from J, with 21 bases between. The CDR3 loop is CASSGTPVLNEQFF. The CDR3 DNA reads as TGTGCCTCCTCCGGGACTCCCGTTTTAAATGAGCAGTTCTTC.

The chain employs TRBV29-1 and TRBJ1-2, with D uncertain. The V gene lost 7 bases and the J gene lost 8 bases, with 20 bases spanning the gap. In germline, CDR1 is SQVTM, CDR2 ANQGSEA. The CDR3 has 13 residues. CDR3 nucleotide sequence: TGCAGCGCCTCATCCGACACTACGTCGGGCTACACCTTC. Amino acid sequence: CSASSDTTSGYTF.

This clonotype showed up just a few times. The chain is built from TRBV7-8 and TRBJ2-1; 15 bases line up with TRBD2. The CDR3 is 20 amino acids. Losses at the gene ends were 4 bases for V and 2 bases for J; bases not matched to a gene: 12. CDR1 SGHVS and CDR2 FQNEAQ come from the germline V gene. The CDR3 nucleotides read TGTGCCAGCAGCTCTTATTCCGGGACTAGCGGGAGGATGGCCTACAATGAGCAGTTCTTC. Its protein product is CASSSYSGTSGRMAYNEQFF.